Listed below are T cell receptor beta chains from one sample, sequenced in a study of post-analysis software for immune sequencing data. In TCRdb, the PCR reads were re-called with MiXCR into one record per CDR3 protein. The data contain around 770,000 distinct CDR3 sequences, around 42% of them singletons. Input material: blood. Every receptor here comes from a girl under 18 with multiple sclerosis. The CDR3 runs from the conserved cysteine through the conserved F or W. A D gene is named only where the DNA matches it firmly. The listing skips clone size in some rows; elsewhere it reads once, few, many or a size class.

TRBD1 few TRBJ1-5 TRBV6-6 TGTGCCAGCAGCAAGGGTGGGTCAGGGGGTCGCAATCAGCCCCAGCATTTT CASSKGGSGGRNQPQHF
- once TRBJ2-3 TRBV12-3/TRBV12-4 TGTGCCAGCAGTTTGAGACGAGGTACGCAGTATTTT CASSLRRGTQYF
- - TRBJ2-5 TRBV29-1 TGCAGCGTTGAGGCTAGGGCCGGGACCCAGTACTTC CSVEARAGTQYF
- - TRBJ2-1 TRBV20-1 TGCAGTGCGGATGTGGGCGGGACGTCCTACAATGAGCAGTTCTTC CSADVGGTSYNEQFF
- - TRBJ2-1 TRBV15 TGTGCCACCAGCAGAGAACTTATAAATGAGCAGTTCTTC CATSRELINEQFF
TRBD2 many TRBJ2-5 TRBV7-3 TGTGCCAGCAGCTTGGGGGACTTAGCGGGGGAGACCCAGTACTTC CASSLGDLAGETQYF
- few TRBJ2-3 TRBV20-1 TGCAGTGCTAGAGGCGGAGGGGGATGGGGCACAGATACGCAGTATTTT CSARGGGGWGTDTQYF
- - TRBJ1-4 TRBV7-9 TGTGCCAGCAGCTTAGGAGACAGTTTTACTAATGAAAAACTGTTTTTT CASSLGDSFTNEKLFF
- - TRBJ2-3 TRBV29-1 TGCAGCGCACCCTCAGTCGGTGCCACAGATACGCAGTATTTT CSAPSVGATDTQYF
TRBD2 - TRBJ2-3 TRBV20-1 TGCAGTGCTCACCGACTAGCGGGAGCTGGAGATACGCAGTATTTT CSAHRLAGAGDTQYF
- - TRBJ1-2 TRBV15 TGTGCCACCAGCGGGCCCTATACGGGCGTATCAGGTGGCTACACCTTC CATSGPYTGVSGGYTF
- - TRBJ1-1 TRBV9 TGTGCCAGCAGCGGGGGTCGGGGAGGCACTGAAGCTTTCTTT CASSGGRGGTEAFF
TRBD1 - TRBJ2-1 TRBV29-1 TGCAGCGTTGAAGGGACAGGGTTCGTCAATGAGCAGTTCTTC CSVEGTGFVNEQFF
- few TRBJ2-3 TRBV5-5 TGTGCCAGCAGCCGGGACGAGGCAGACTCCACAGATACGCAGTATTTT CASSRDEADSTDTQYF
TRBD1 - TRBJ2-1 TRBV5-1 TGCGCCAGCAGCATGGGACAGGGGGCGAATGAGCAGTTCTTC CASSMGQGANEQFF
- - TRBJ2-7 TRBV7-2 TGTGCCAGCAGCTTAGAGGGGGGAGCCTACGAGCAGTACTTC CASSLEGGAYEQYF
TRBD1 many TRBJ2-5 TRBV7-2 TGTGCCAGCAGTCCGACAGGGCGTTCGGAGACCCAGTACTTC CASSPTGRSETQYF
- - TRBJ2-1 TRBV14 TGTGCCAGCAGCCCCGTCTCCTTCTACAATGAGCAGTTCTTC CASSPVSFYNEQFF
- few TRBJ2-5 TRBV20-1 TGCAGTGCGGAGGGGACTTTGGAGACCCAGTACTTC CSAEGTLETQYF
- once TRBJ2-3 TRBV6-5 TGTGCCAGCAGCCACCGGGACCTCCGGGGCGTTATCGGGCAGTATTTT CASSHRDLRGVIGQYF
- - TRBJ2-3 TRBV6-4 TGTGCCAGCAGTGAGGGAAGTGGCACAGATACGCAGTATTTT CASSEGSGTDTQYF
- - TRBJ2-3 TRBV24-1 TGTGCCACCGCCCAGGGGCTCGACAGCACAGATACGCAGTATTTT CATAQGLDSTDTQYF
- - TRBJ1-1 TRBV27 TGTGCCAGCAGTTTGAGTCAGGCGAACACTGAAGCTTTCTTT CASSLSQANTEAFF
- - TRBJ1-6 TRBV4-1 TGCGCCAGCAGCCAAGTAAAGGGTAGCGCTTCACCCCTCCACTTT CASSQVKGSASPLHF
- - TRBJ2-1 TRBV10-3 TGTGCCATCAGTGGGCAGGGCTCCTACAATGAGCAGTTCTTC CAISGQGSYNEQFF
- few TRBJ2-5 TRBV18 TGTGCCAGCTCACCACCCGGGGGGCCACTTGAGCAGTACTTC CASSPPGGPLEQYF
- - TRBJ2-3 TRBV4-1 TGCGCCAGCAGCCAAGGCGCAGGGACGGCAGGGACAGATACGCAGTATTTT CASSQGAGTAGTDTQYF
- once TRBJ2-3 TRBV5-1 TGCGCCAGCAGCTTGGACGGCAGTTGGGGGACAGATACGCAGTATTTT CASSLDGSWGTDTQYF
- once TRBJ2-1 TRBV5-8 TGTGCCAGCAGCTTGATCGAATACAATGAGCAGTTCTTC CASSLIEYNEQFF
- - TRBJ2-7 TRBV12-3/TRBV12-4 TGTGCCAGCAGTTTAGCGCCTGATGAATCCTACGAGCAGTACTTC CASSLAPDESYEQYF
TRBD1 few TRBJ1-1 TRBV15 TGTGCCACTGGGGGACAGACGAACACTGAAGCTTTCTTT CATGGQTNTEAFF
- few TRBJ1-5 TRBV6-5 TGTGCCAGCAGTCCAAACGTGCAGGTAGTGGCCCAGCATTTT CASSPNVQVVAQHF
TRBD2 - TRBJ2-7 TRBV20-1 TGCAGTGCGCGACGAGGGGGACTAGCGGGACCTTCCGAGCAGTACTTC CSARRGGLAGPSEQYF
TRBD2 - TRBJ2-4 TRBV29-1 TGCAGCGTTCGGGGGGCTAGCGGGGAAATCGGCAAAAACATTCAGTACTTC CSVRGASGEIGKNIQYF
- few TRBJ2-3 TRBV7-6 TGTGCCAGCAGCCCACCCCCTACGTGGGAGCCTAGCACAGATACGCAGTATTTT CASSPPPTWEPSTDTQYF
- few TRBJ1-1 TRBV6-2/TRBV6-3 TGTGCCAGCAGCTGGCAGGGGAACACTGAAGCTTTCTTT CASSWQGNTEAFF
TRBD1 once TRBJ1-1 TRBV5-1 TGCGCCAGCAGCTCACAGGGGGGGGCTGAAGCTTTCTTT CASSSQGGAEAFF
TRBD1 - TRBJ2-2 TRBV5-1 TGCGCCAGCAGCCCCCAACAGGGGTCCGGGGAGCTGTTTTTT CASSPQQGSGELFF
- - TRBJ1-2 TRBV6-1 TGTGCCAGCACCACTAATACACCGTCGGCGGACAGAAACTATGGCTACACCTTC CASTTNTPSADRNYGYTF
- once TRBJ2-7 TRBV20-1 TGCAGTGCTAGAGTTAAGGAAATGGAGCAGTACTTC CSARVKEMEQYF
- - TRBJ2-3 TRBV20-1 TGCAGTGCTGGCCACACAGATACGCAGTATTTT CSAGHTDTQYF
- - TRBJ2-6 TRBV6-1 TGTGCCAGCAGCGACCGAGGAAGGGCGTTACTCTCTGGGGCCAACGTCCTGACTTTC CASSDRGRALLSGANVLTF
- - TRBJ2-3 TRBV20-1 TGCAGTGCTAGAGATTGGGTCCAGCGCCAGAGACAAACAGATACGCAGTATTTT CSARDWVQRQRQTDTQYF
- few TRBJ2-1 TRBV29-1 TGCAGCGTTGAGGCAAGCTCCTACAATGAGCAGTTCTTC CSVEASSYNEQFF
TRBD1 few TRBJ2-5 TRBV10-3 TGTGCCATCCCGGACAGGGTTGAGACCCAGTACTTC CAIPDRVETQYF
TRBD1 - TRBJ1-5 TRBV20-1 TGCAGTGCTGAGGACAGGGGTAGCAATCAGCCCCAGCATTTT CSAEDRGSNQPQHF
TRBD2 - TRBJ2-1 TRBV7-8 TGTGCCAGCAGCTTAGCGAGAGCGGGAGGATACAATGAGCAGTTCTTC CASSLARAGGYNEQFF
TRBD2 - TRBJ2-1 TRBV6-5 TGTGCCAGCAGTTACCCGAAAGCTAGCGGGAGGTATGAGCAGTTCTTC CASSYPKASGRYEQFF
- few TRBJ2-5 TRBV9 TGTGCCAGCGAGCGGGGACAGTTAGAGACCCAGTACTTC CASERGQLETQYF
- - TRBJ2-1 TRBV6-5 TGTGCCAGCAGTTACTCGGGCTGGGCACCTGACAATGAGCAGTTCTTC CASSYSGWAPDNEQFF
- - TRBJ2-1 TRBV27 TGTGCCAGCAGTTTAAGGGCAGGGGTTGGCTACAATGAGCAGTTCTTC CASSLRAGVGYNEQFF
TRBD2 - TRBJ2-1 TRBV20-1 TGCAGTGCTAGAGATTGGACTAGCGGGCCTGGGAATGAGCAGTTCTTC CSARDWTSGPGNEQFF
- - TRBJ2-5 TRBV3-1 TGTGCCAGCAGCCGCTGGACCGCCGAGGGGACCCAGTACTTC CASSRWTAEGTQYF